Detailed here is one T cell receptor (beta chain). Its target is not known. This record belongs to a study of blood T cells in healthy people across ages. Overall study findings and caveats: Underestimates were what the diversity estimates from one million T cells were considered to be.

The second PCR ran 7 to 11 cycles with a sample-barcoded 5' primer and J-beta primers. Each cDNA molecule received a tag from a template-switch adaptor that had 12 random nucleotides. TCRdb re-called the 5' RACE reads with MiXCR, one entry per CDR3 protein. The top ten clones hold about 22% of a sample with some 730,000 distinct CDR3 sequences, about a fifth of them seen once. The CDR3 sequence is 12 residues long. V lost 0 bases to trimming and J lost 8 bases, with 6 bases between them. Germline loops: CDR1 MNHEY, CDR2 SVGEGT. Researchers collected around 10 milliliters of peripheral blood from every single donor. Researchers isolated at least 6.5 million PBMCs per sample.

This receptor was identified in a man between 65 and 85 years old in good health. The chain links TRBV6-2 or TRBV6-3 to TRBJ2-3; D unclear. The specimen sequenced was blood. The CDR3 sequence is CASSYSESTQYF. As DNA, the CDR3 is TGTGCCAGCAGTTACTCTGAGAGTACGCAGTATTTT.